A selection of T cell receptor beta chains follows, all from one sample in a study of blood T cell repertoires in COVID-19. Assay: immunoSEQ multiplex PCR; the TCRdb copy retains only in-frame clones and omits some. The data show about 71,000 clones, approximately 80% seen once. Sequenced input: peripheral blood. All receptors come from a man between 70 and 80 years old with acute or convalescent COVID-19. CDR3s leave out the opening cysteine and the closing phenylalanine or tryptophan. A D gene is named only where the DNA matches it firmly.

V gene,J gene,D gene,CDR3 protein
TRBV19,TRBJ1-2,TRBD1,ASSIRARGHNYGYT
TRBV7-3,TRBJ1-1,-,ASSQGSEAF
TRBV2,TRBJ1-2,TRBD1,ASTSDRGAANYGYT
TRBV18,TRBJ2-2,-,ASSLPQGSTGELF
TRBV24-1,TRBJ2-3,TRBD1,ATSDPGQMSTDTQY
TRBV30,TRBJ1-5,-,AWSRDSNQPQH
TRBV3-1/TRBV3-2,TRBJ2-2,TRBD2,ASSRSGSNTGELF
TRBV7-2,TRBJ2-7,-,ASSSGLSYYEQY
TRBV15,TRBJ1-4,-,ATSRERSVATNEKLF
TRBV30,TRBJ1-1,-,AWSTTWTEAF
TRBV3-1/TRBV3-2,TRBJ1-4,TRBD1,ASSQTGTNEKLF
TRBV29-1,TRBJ2-1,-,SVVTGVRNEQF
TRBV24-1,TRBJ2-1,-,ATSGPNEQF
TRBV4-2,TRBJ2-7,-,ASSPGTRSYEQY
TRBV5-1,TRBJ2-1,TRBD1,ASSRDRGGNEQF
TRBV5-1,TRBJ1-2,TRBD1,ASSLSGQGYGYT
TRBV5-4,TRBJ2-1,-,ASSLEQGGILSYNEQF
TRBV19,TRBJ2-5,TRBD2,ASSMGRGTSSRAQY
TRBV24-1,TRBJ2-3,TRBD2,ATSDLSGAYTDTQY
TRBV5-1,TRBJ1-2,-,ASSIQANYGYT
TRBV11-2,TRBJ1-1,-,ASSLGGRAAVSRSTEAF
TRBV3-1/TRBV3-2,TRBJ2-7,-,ASSQGWTKNQEQY
TRBV28,TRBJ2-3,TRBD2,ASSLTGGGESTDTQY
TRBV6-2/TRBV6-3,TRBJ2-1,TRBD2,ASSSHLAGGPHNEQF
TRBV7-2,TRBJ2-1,-,ASSLEEGSYNEQF
TRBV5-4,TRBJ1-2,-,ASSLRGVENYGYT